This is a list of T cell receptor beta chains from one sample in a study of blood T cell repertoires in COVID-19. Data came from immunoSEQ multiplex PCR; TCRdb stores just in-frame clones and leaves some out. This sample has approximately 190,000 clones, with roughly 80% found just once. The source material was peripheral blood. The receptor source for this set is a man between 60 and 75 years old with acute or convalescent COVID-19. The conserved cysteine and the conserved F or W are not part of the CDR3 here. Fields, in order: V gene, J gene, CDR3 protein.

V gene: TRBV5-3
J gene: TRBJ2-6
CDR3 protein: ARSLATGTGETGANVLT

V gene: TRBV6-2/TRBV6-3
J gene: TRBJ1-5
CDR3 protein: ASSYMGRGLLAGNQPQH

V gene: TRBV19
J gene: TRBJ1-1
CDR3 protein: ASRASIYTGVGTEAF

V gene: TRBV5-8
J gene: TRBJ2-3
CDR3 protein: ASRSRGGLIWSDTQY

V gene: TRBV5-1
J gene: TRBJ2-1
CDR3 protein: ARSGGGADSYNEQF

V gene: TRBV5-1
J gene: TRBJ2-1
CDR3 protein: ASSTQGGNEQF

V gene: TRBV3-1/TRBV3-2
J gene: TRBJ2-2
CDR3 protein: ASSQVIGLQSNTGELF

V gene: TRBV9
J gene: TRBJ2-2
CDR3 protein: ASSVDHGTGELF

V gene: TRBV5-1
J gene: TRBJ2-2
CDR3 protein: ASSTGTPGGGELF

V gene: TRBV5-6
J gene: TRBJ1-2
CDR3 protein: ASSRGTIGSGYT

V gene: TRBV6-5
J gene: TRBJ2-7
CDR3 protein: ASSPDRGSSYEQY

V gene: TRBV25-1
J gene: TRBJ1-4
CDR3 protein: ASSLGDRVNEKLF

V gene: TRBV5-1
J gene: TRBJ2-1
CDR3 protein: ASSLNYNYNEQF

V gene: TRBV29-1
J gene: TRBJ1-3
CDR3 protein: SVVGSRGDTIY

V gene: TRBV19
J gene: TRBJ1-6
CDR3 protein: ASSIGPHRQGYNSPLH

V gene: TRBV4-2
J gene: TRBJ2-7
CDR3 protein: ASSQDYLGLAASYEQY

V gene: TRBV7-8
J gene: TRBJ1-5
CDR3 protein: ASSRLGLRDTDNQPQH